Each of the 21 T cell receptor beta chains below was sequenced from the same sample in a study of blood T cell repertoires in COVID-19. The assay was immunoSEQ multiplex PCR, and TCRdb's table has in-frame clones only and misses some. Among about 160,000 clones listed, roughly 93% were seen once. Sequencing was performed on peripheral blood. The receptors here all came from a young man with acute or convalescent COVID-19.

This chain links TRBV7-8 with TRBJ1-2; D may be TRBD1 (5 bases). The length of the CDR3 is 15 residues. Trimming cost V 7 bases and J 7 bases, with 22 bases left between them. CDR1 is SGHVS, CDR2 FQNEAQ, per germline. CDR3 protein: CASIHYASGQIGYTF. The CDR3 bases are TGTGCCAGCATCCATTATGCGTCAGGGCAAATTGGCTACACCTTC.

This sequence joins TRBV5-6 and TRBJ1-5; perhaps TRBD1 as D (6 bases). The CDR3 totals 14 residues. Germline V gene lookup returns CDR1 SGHDT and CDR2 YYEEEE. The V end was cut by 4 bases, the J end by 4 bases, with 12 bases between. CDR3 residues: CASSAQGWNQPQHF. Written as DNA, the CDR3 is TGTGCCAGCAGCGCCCAGGGGTGGAATCAGCCCCAGCATTTT.

The chain joins TRBV12-3 or TRBV12-4 to TRBJ1-4; D is perhaps TRBD1 (6 bases). V gave up 6 bases and J gave up 7 bases, with 9 bases separating them. This CDR3 spans 12 amino acids. CDR3 loop: CASRWGREKLFF. CDR3 in DNA: TGTGCCAGCAGATGGGGGCGTGAAAAACTGTTTTTT.

The rearrangement uses TRBV5-5 and TRBJ1-1; TRBD1 is a possible D gene (6 bases). This CDR3 has 13 amino acids. CDR1 and CDR2 (germline): SGHKS, YYEKEE (reference sequence). V dropped 4 bases and J dropped 1 base, with 8 bases sitting between them. The DNA for the CDR3 is TGTGCCAGCAGCCTGACAGGGAACACTGAAGCTTTCTTT. Amino acid sequence: CASSLTGNTEAFF.

The V call is TRBV6-5, the J call TRBJ1-5; 7 bases fit TRBD1. This CDR3 contains 15 residues. V dropped 6 bases and J dropped 2; count of bases not matched to a gene: 7. Germline-derived CDR1 and CDR2 are MNHEY and SVGAGI. CDR3 DNA sequence: TGTGCCAGCAGGCCCTACAGGGGAGGCAATCAGCCCCAGCATTTT. This sequence encodes CASRPYRGGNQPQHF.

This clone was found once. V usage is TRBV30 and J usage is TRBJ1-3, with D perhaps matching TRBD1 (5 bases). Between the trimmed V and J ends, which lost 3 bases and 0 bases, there was a span of 12 bases. This CDR3 contains 15 residues. Germline CDR1 reads GTSNPN; CDR2 reads SVGIG (reference sequence). CDR3 region: CAWSPGLSSGNTIYF. For the CDR3, the DNA is TGTGCCTGGAGCCCGGGACTGAGCTCTGGAAACACCATATATTTT. The complete variable domain, with remaining parts taken from reference TRBV30 and TRBJ1-3, reads SQTIHQWPATLVQPVGSPLSLECTVEGTSNPNLYWYRQAAGRGLQLLFYSVGIGQISSEVPQNLSASRPQDRQFILSSKKLLLSDSGFYLCAWSPGLSSGNTIYFGEGSWLTVV.

The chain couples TRBV7-9 to TRBJ1-3, with D uncertain. There are 16 residues in the CDR3. Germline V gives CDR1 SEHNR, CDR2 FQNEAQ (reference sequence). V shed 1 base and J shed 2 bases, with 12 bases lying between them. The CDR3 coding sequence is TGTGCCAGCAGCTTAGTCTCCCGGTTTACTGGAAACACCATATATTTT. As protein: CASSLVSRFTGNTIYF. Using reference TRBV7-9 and TRBJ1-3 for the parts outside the CDR3, the full variable domain is DTGVSQNPRHKITKRGQNVTFRCDPISEHNRLYWYRQTLGQGPEFLTYFQNEAQLEKSRLLSDRFSAERPKGSFSTLEIQRTEQGDSAMYLCASSLVSRFTGNTIYFGEGSWLTVV.

The V and J genes are TRBV20-1 and TRBJ2-5; TRBD2 might be the D (6 bases). Between the trimmed V and J ends, which lost 6 bases and 5 bases, there was a span of 10 bases. The CDR3 covers 11 residues. CDR1 is DFQATT, CDR2 SNEGSKA, per germline (reference sequence). The CDR3 DNA reads as TGCAGTGCCCTTGGGGGGGAGACCCAGTACTTC. Translated, it gives CSALGGETQYF.

V usage is TRBV27 and J usage is TRBJ1-1, with a tentative D call TRBD1 (6 bases). Between the trimmed V and J ends, which lost 1 base and 5 bases, there was a span of 20 bases. Per germline, CDR1 MNHEY and CDR2 SMNVEV (reference sequence). This CDR3 has 17 amino acids. The CDR3 here is CASSLYLAGALRTEAFF. The CDR3 DNA is TGTGCCAGCAGTTTATATTTGGCAGGGGCCCTCAGAACTGAAGCTTTCTTT.

The chain combines TRBV5-1 with TRBJ2-2, with D tentatively TRBD1 (7 bases). Germline CDR1 and CDR2: SGHRS and YFSETQ. Between the trimmed V and J ends, which lost 4 bases and 7 bases, there was a span of 14 bases. The CDR3 covers 14 residues. DNA of the CDR3: TGCGCCAGCAGCGATCGACAGGGAGGCGGGGAGCTGTTTTTT. Translating gives CASSDRQGGGELFF.

This rearrangement joins TRBV2 to TRBJ1-2; 9 bases fit TRBD1. The V gene's germline CDR1 is SNHLY and CDR2 FYNNEI. The CDR3 has 15 residues. Losses at the gene ends were 6 bases for V and 5 bases for J; bases not matched to a gene: 10. CDR3 loop: CASRGQGVEAYGYTF. In DNA form, the CDR3 reads TGTGCCAGCAGGGGACAGGGTGTCGAGGCGTATGGCTACACCTTC.

The J gene is TRBJ2-2, the V gene TRBV5-4; 7 nucleotides line up with TRBD2. CDR3 size: 16 residues. The junction had 12 bases not matched to a gene; V was cut back by 4 bases and J by 6 bases. Germline V gene lookup returns CDR1 SGHNT and CDR2 YYREEE (reference sequence). In DNA form, the CDR3 reads TGTGCCAGCAGCACTTGGACTAGTCGGGGCGCCGGGGAGCTGTTTTTT. Translated, it gives CASSTWTSRGAGELFF.

The chain joins TRBV7-9 to TRBJ2-7; weak D call: TRBD2 (6 bases). The V and J ends lost 0 bases and 9 bases respectively, with 15 bases between them. This CDR3 contains 14 residues. From germline, CDR1 is SEHNR and CDR2 FQNEAQ (reference sequence). DNA of the CDR3: TGTGCCAGCAGCTTAGCGGGCGGGACTGAAAGGCAGTACTTC. It encodes CASSLAGGTERQYF.

A single count supports this clone. The chain links TRBV27 to TRBJ1-5, with 9 bases fitting TRBD1. Germline values: CDR1 MNHEY, CDR2 SMNVEV (reference sequence). V was clipped by 5 bases and J by 6 bases; unmatched bases: 5. The CDR3 consists of 14 residues. DNA for the CDR3: TGTGCCAGCAGTCCAACAGGGGGCGGTCAGCCCCAGCATTTT. It specifies CASSPTGGGQPQHF.

The rearrangement joins TRBV7-9 to TRBJ1-1; TRBD1 aligns across 8 bases. The CDR3 has 15 residues. Losses at the gene ends were 1 base for V and 5 bases for J; bases not matched to a gene: 6. Germline V gene data show CDR1 as SEHNR and CDR2 as FQNEAQ (reference sequence). The CDR3 coding sequence is TGTGCCAGCAGCTTAGAAGCAGGGGGCAGAACTGAAGCTTTCTTT. It codes for CASSLEAGGRTEAFF.

The rearrangement joins TRBV7-2 to TRBJ1-5; no clear D gene. This CDR3 has 17 residues. V was trimmed by 2 bases and J by 2 bases, leaving 16 bases between them. Germline values: CDR1 SGHTA, CDR2 FQGNSA. DNA for the CDR3: TGTGCCAGCAGCTTACGGAGCCTCACCGAGGGCAATCAGCCCCAGCATTTT. Amino acids: CASSLRSLTEGNQPQHF.

The rearrangement uses TRBV6-5 and TRBJ1-2; TRBD1 matches 8 bases. The CDR3 sequence is 15 residues long. The V and J ends lost 4 bases and 5 bases, in that order; junction bases with no gene match: 9. The germline V gene encodes CDR1 MNHEY and CDR2 SVGAGI. CDR3 nucleotide sequence: TGTGCCAGCAGTTTGTACGGGGACAGGATATATGGCTACACCTTC. Translated: CASSLYGDRIYGYTF.

The J gene is TRBJ1-2, the V gene TRBV18; possibly TRBD1 for D (6 bases). The CDR3 sequence is 17 residues long. The V end lost 3 bases, the J end lost 3 bases, and 20 bases lay between the germline ends. Germline V gives CDR1 KGHSH, CDR2 LQKENI. This CDR3 reads CASSPLGGGTGYYGYTF. CDR3 nucleotide sequence: TGTGCCAGCTCACCTTTGGGAGGGGGTACTGGCTACTATGGCTACACCTTC. Based on the CDR3 plus reference TRBV18 and TRBJ1-2, the full variable domain is NAGVMQNPRHLVRRRGQEARLRCSPMKGHSHVYWYRQLPEEGLKFMVYLQKENIIDESGMPKERFSAEFPKEGPSILRIQQVVRGDSAAYFCASSPLGGGTGYYGYTFGSGTRLTVV.

The chain has TRBV30 and TRBJ1-6, with D maybe TRBD1 (5 bases). Trimming removed 3 bases from V and 7 bases from J, with 13 bases in between. The V gene's germline CDR1 is GTSNPN and CDR2 SVGIG (reference sequence). This CDR3 has 14 residues. The CDR3 loop is CAWRPGLQNSPLHF. CDR3 DNA sequence: TGTGCCTGGAGGCCGGGACTTCAAAATTCACCCCTCCACTTT.

This rearrangement joins TRBV9 to TRBJ1-4, with D possibly being TRBD1 (6 bases). The germline CDR1 and CDR2 sequences are SGDLS and YYNGEE. The V end lost 3 bases, the J end lost 0 bases, and 12 bases lay between the germline ends. The CDR3 is 16 residues long. DNA for the CDR3: TGTGCCAGCAGCGCGGGGGGCATTGCAACTAATGAAAAACTGTTTTTT. This gives the protein CASSAGGIATNEKLFF.

The rearrangement joins TRBV5-6 to TRBJ1-2; D unclear. In germline, CDR1 is SGHDT, CDR2 YYEEEE. CDR3 length: 14 amino acids. With 4 bases removed from V and 4 bases from J, the gap between germline ends came to 14 bases. CDR3 in DNA: TGTGCCAGCAGCACGTGGGCCGCCAGCTATGGCTACACCTTC. Translating gives CASSTWAASYGYTF.